The present T cell receptor beta chain was sequenced within a study of monozygotic twins with inflammatory bowel disease. Study-level points and caveats: IBD patients had lower TCRbeta diversity (inverse Simpson) than healthy co-twins.

The CDR3 length is 17 residues. Germline V gene data show CDR1 as SQVTM and CDR2 as ANQGSEA. Amplification used two nested PCRs: roughly 16 cycles, then 8 to 10 cycles, on TCRalpha/TCRbeta cDNA. TCRdb re-called the 5' RACE reads, yielding one record per CDR3 amino acid sequence without DNA. The sample data list approximately 400,000 distinct CDR3 sequences. In regard to this clonotype: The antigen remains unidentified.

This TCR was sampled from a human donor with ulcerative colitis or Crohn's disease, or a healthy co-twin of an affected twin (not recorded which). The chain has TRBV29-1 and TRBJ2-7; the D call of TRBD2 rests on TCRdb alone, since no DNA is present to check it. The sequenced material came from blood. CDR3 loop: CSVERLAGGPGSYEQYF.